The 9 T cell receptor beta chains given below trace back to one sample, sequenced in a study of Tregs in tolerant kidney transplant recipients. TCRdb's table, derived via immunoSEQ multiplex PCR, lists solely in-frame clones and lacks some. In total, the table holds roughly 32,000 clones. The sample consisted of CD8+ T cells from blood, taken before the transplant. The origin of the receptors is a human donor who received a combined kidney and bone marrow transplant.

A note on this clone: Read coverage stops 3 residues before the CDR3 terminus; the germline J gene supplies the remainder. This rearrangement joins TRBV7-9 to TRBJ1-2; D is unclear. This CDR3 is built from 15 residues. Germline lookup yields CDR1 SEHNR and CDR2 FQNEAQ (reference sequence). The CDR3 bases that were read are TGTGCCAGCAGCTCCCCCGTGGGAGGACTGCCCGGC. This codes for CASSSPVGGLPG. Given in full, the CDR3 is CASSSPVGGLPGYTF.

As for this clone: The CDR3 end is not reached by the read, which stops 3 residues before it; the germline J gene fills it in. The chain is built from TRBV9 and TRBJ2-3; maybe TRBD1 (6 bases). The CDR3 totals 12 residues. Germline CDR1 SGDLS, CDR2 YYNGEE. This CDR3 reads CASSRPGAAQYF. CDR3 DNA, as far as it was read: TGTGCCAGCAGCCGACCAGGGGCGGCG.

As for this clone: The DNA ends 3 residues before the CDR3 does, and the rest of the CDR3 is filled in from the germline J gene. This rearrangement joins TRBV5-1 to TRBJ2-1; perhaps TRBD1 as D (5 bases). This CDR3 is built from 18 residues. Between the trimmed V and J ends, which lost 0 bases and 0 bases, there was a span of 16 bases. CDR1 is SGHRS and CDR2 is YFSETQ in the germline V gene. This chain's CDR3 is CASSLELVGRYSYNEQFF. The DNA read from the CDR3 is TGCGCCAGCAGCTTGGAATTGGTGGGGCGGTACTCCTACAATGAG.

Concerning this clone itself: The CDR3 goes on 3 residues after the read ends, and that part is filled in from the germline J gene. The chain employs TRBV20-1 and TRBJ2-1; D ambiguous. The CDR3 consists of 12 residues. Germline CDR1 reads DFQATT; CDR2 reads SNEGSKA (reference sequence). V dropped 6 bases and J dropped 6 bases, with 12 bases sitting between them. The CDR3 loop is CSAPFISNEQFF. The DNA read from the CDR3 is TGCAGTGCCCCATTTATTAGCAATGAG.

Concerning this clone: The observed sequence ends 3 residues before the CDR3 terminus, with the missing tail filled in from the germline J gene. The genes are TRBV6-2 or TRBV6-3 and TRBJ2-1; 11 nucleotides match TRBD2. The CDR3 runs to 15 residues. The germline V gene has CDR1 MNHEY and CDR2 SVGEGT. Trimming took 4 bases from V and 5 from J; bases not matched to a gene: 4. The covered CDR3 bases are TGTGCCAGCAGTTGGGGACTAGCGGAGAACAATGAG. Its protein is CASSWGLAENNE. The complete CDR3 reads CASSWGLAENNEQFF.

About this clone: The DNA ends 3 residues before the CDR3 does, and the rest of the CDR3 is filled in from the germline J gene. The rearrangement joins TRBV5-1 to TRBJ2-2; perhaps TRBD1 as D (6 bases). From germline, CDR1 is SGHRS and CDR2 YFSETQ. The CDR3 contains 12 residues. Trimming removed 9 bases at V and 1 base at J, with 7 bases between. CDR3 bases read: TGCGCCATACAGGGGAACACCGGGGAG. This codes for CAIQGNTGE. The whole CDR3 protein reads CAIQGNTGELFF.

Comment on this clone: The sequenced fragment ends 3 residues before the CDR3 boundary, so the rest is inferred from the germline J gene. This rearrangement joins TRBV7-2 to TRBJ2-7, with 8 bases aligning to TRBD1. The CDR3 extends over 13 amino acids. V gave up 7 bases and J gave up 4 bases; unmatched junction bases: 6. CDR1 and CDR2 from the germline V gene are SGHTA and FQGNSA. The DNA read from the CDR3 is TGTGCCAGCAACCAGGGGGCGGGATACGAG. This encodes CASNQGAGYE. The CDR3 in full is CASNQGAGYEQYF. The full variable domain, rest sourced from reference TRBV7-2 and TRBJ2-7, is GAGVSQSPSNKVTEKGKDVELRCDPISGHTALYWYRQSLGQGLEFLIYFQGNSAPDKSGLPSDRFSAERTGGSVSTLTIQRTQQEDSAVYLCASNQGAGYEQYFGPGTRLTVT.

Turning to this clone: Read coverage stops 3 residues before the CDR3 terminus; the germline J gene supplies the remainder. This sequence joins TRBV5-1 and TRBJ1-1; D ambiguous. The CDR3 totals 13 residues. V was trimmed by 0 bases and J by 0 bases, leaving 3 bases between them. The germline gives CDR1 SGHRS, CDR2 YFSETQ. CDR3 DNA (partial): TGCGCCAGCAGCTTGGAGGTGAACACTGAA. This translates into CASSLEVNTE. In full, the CDR3 is CASSLEVNTEAFF.

About this clone itself: The CDR3 end is not reached by the read, which stops 3 residues before it; the germline J gene fills it in. V is TRBV7-9 and J is TRBJ1-6; D not certain. The CDR3 contains 15 residues. Germline CDR1 reads SEHNR; CDR2 reads FQNEAQ (reference sequence). V lost 1 base to trimming and J lost 10 bases, with 14 bases between them. The CDR3 DNA, read in part, is TGTGCCAGCAGCTTAGAATCCGGAGGGCCCTCACCC. It yields the protein CASSLESGGPSP. The full CDR3 sequence reads CASSLESGGPSPLHF.